Each of the 32 T cell receptor beta chains below was sequenced from the same sample in a study of shared clonotypes between healthy human individuals. Assay: immunoSEQ multiplex PCR; the TCRdb copy retains only in-frame clones and omits some. The repertoire holds 2 million to 2.5 million clones, with approximately 95% as singletons. The sample consisted of naive CD4+ T cells sorted from blood. As to subset: CD45RA+ positively selected. Receptor source: a young man in good health.

V is TRBV5-1 and J is TRBJ2-3; weak D call: TRBD2 (6 bases). V lost 4 bases and J 2 bases, leaving 14 bases between the germline ends. This CDR3 has 15 amino acids. The V gene's germline CDR1 is SGHRS and CDR2 YFSETQ. The CDR3 sequence is CASSPLGGPTDTQYF. The CDR3, as DNA: TGCGCCAGCAGCCCGCTCGGGGGACCCACAGATACGCAGTATTTT. The whole variable domain, remainder taken from reference TRBV5-1 and TRBJ2-3, is KAGVTQTPRYLIKTRGQQVTLSCSPISGHRSVSWYQQTPGQGLQFLFEYFSETQRNKGNFPGRFSGRQFSNSRSEMNVSTLELGDSALYLCASSPLGGPTDTQYFGPGTRLTVL.

J is TRBJ2-5 and V is TRBV18; unclear D gene. The CDR3 sequence is 16 residues long. Trimming cost V 0 bases and J 0 bases, with 11 bases left between them. Germline CDR1 KGHSH, CDR2 LQKENI. This CDR3 is CASSPPGRAHQETQYF. CDR3 bases: TGTGCCAGCTCACCACCGGGCCGGGCTCACCAAGAGACCCAGTACTTC.

The rearrangement uses TRBV6-1 and TRBJ1-5; D is unclear. CDR3 length equals 14 residues. Germline CDR1 is MNHNS and CDR2 is SASEGT. Trimming took off 6 bases at V and 2 bases at J, with 11 bases between the two ends. The CDR3 region has the DNA TGTGCCAGCAGCTCAACGGGTGGCAATCAGCCCCAGCATTTT. It encodes CASSSTGGNQPQHF.

The CDR3 region has the DNA TGTGCCAGCAGGGATTCGGGTGCGGAAGGCTACACCTTC. It specifies CASRDSGAEGYTF. This chain joins TRBV6-1 and TRBJ1-2, with no clear D. Between the trimmed V and J ends, which lost 6 bases and 8 bases, there was a span of 16 bases. This CDR3 contains 13 residues. CDR1 and CDR2 from the germline V gene are MNHNS and SASEGT.

The genes are TRBV9 and TRBJ2-5, with 7 nucleotides matching TRBD2. This CDR3 is built from 18 residues. V gave up 0 bases and J gave up 2 bases; unmatched junction bases: 13. Per germline, CDR1 SGDLS and CDR2 YYNGEE. DNA for the CDR3: TGTGCCAGCAGCGTAGCTACTGGGGTAGCGGGCTTTCAAGAGACCCAGTACTTC. This sequence encodes CASSVATGVAGFQETQYF.

Concerning this clone: Other nucleotide sequences from this sample produce the same CDR3. V is TRBV7-9 and J is TRBJ1-2; TRBD1 agrees at 9 bases. V shed 4 bases and J 2 bases; nucleotides not matched to a gene: 2. From germline, CDR1 is SEHNR and CDR2 FQNEAQ (reference sequence). This CDR3 has 14 amino acids. CDR3 DNA sequence: TGTGCCAGCAGCTCCGGACAGGGGAACTATGGCTACACCTTC. Its protein is CASSSGQGNYGYTF.

The chain uses TRBV6-6 and TRBJ2-7, with TRBD2 matching over 7 bases. Losses at the gene ends were 7 bases for V and 2 bases for J; bases not matched to a gene: 5. Per germline, CDR1 MNHNY and CDR2 SVGAGI (reference sequence). The CDR3 contains 13 residues. The CDR3 spells CASIRGEAYEQYF. CDR3 coding DNA: TGTGCCAGCATCCGGGGGGAAGCCTACGAGCAGTACTTC.

In its sample, this clone was seen once. This sequence joins TRBV10-2 and TRBJ2-5, with D possibly TRBD1 on 6 matching bases. Per the germline V gene, CDR1 is WSHSY and CDR2 is SAAADI. Deletions cut 3 bases from V and 4 bases from J, with 12 bases between. The CDR3 contains 14 residues. Written as DNA, the CDR3 is TGCGCCAGCAGTGATATAGGCAGGGGAGAGACCCAGTACTTC. Translating gives CASSDIGRGETQYF.

The CDR3 DNA is TGCGCCAGCAGCCCTGTTCCTCCTCAAGAGACCCAGTACTTC. This sequence encodes CASSPVPPQETQYF. V is TRBV5-1 and J is TRBJ2-5; D unresolved. Germline values: CDR1 SGHRS, CDR2 YFSETQ. V was clipped by 4 bases and J by 2 bases, with 12 bases between them. This CDR3 spans 14 amino acids.

The genes are TRBV9 and TRBJ2-4; D perhaps matches TRBD2 (6 bases). The CDR3 runs to 13 residues. V was trimmed by 2 bases and J by 7 bases, leaving 10 bases between them. CDR1 is SGDLS, CDR2 YYNGEE, per germline. As DNA, the CDR3 is TGTGCCAGCAGCGTCGGACTAAACAACATTCAGTACTTC. Its protein is CASSVGLNNIQYF.

For this clone: The sample has other DNA sequences that encode this CDR3 too. The genes are TRBV5-4 and TRBJ2-7; TRBD2 is a possible D gene (5 bases). The CDR3 extends over 13 amino acids. CDR1 and CDR2 from the germline V gene are SGHNT and YYREEE (reference sequence). Trimming took 2 bases from V and 4 from J, leaving 10 bases between them. CDR3 protein: CASSLSGKYEQYF. The CDR3 DNA reads as TGTGCCAGCAGCTTAAGCGGTAAATACGAGCAGTACTTC.

The chain has TRBV29-1 and TRBJ2-7; 8 positions match TRBD1. J was trimmed by 3 bases and V by 1 base; bases with no gene match: 14. The CDR3 consists of 17 residues. CDR1 and CDR2 from the germline V gene are SQVTM and ANQGSEA. The CDR3 bases are TGCAGCGTTGAAGGTCCGGGACAGGCCTCCCTCGACTACGAGCAGTACTTC. Amino acids: CSVEGPGQASLDYEQYF.

V and J are TRBV21-1 and TRBJ2-5; the DNA was not compared with TRBD2, the D call given in the table. TRBV21-1 is given as a pseudogene. There are 14 residues in the CDR3. CDR3 DNA: TGTGCCAGCATCCCAGCGGGAGGTTGCGAGACCCAGTACTTC. Its protein is CASIPAGGCETQYF.

This clone appeared once. The chain employs TRBV4-1 and TRBJ1-1; D call uncertain. Trimming left V 3 bases short and J 0 bases short, with 5 bases between. This CDR3 comprises 13 residues. Per germline, CDR1 MGHRA and CDR2 YSYEKL. CDR3 DNA: TGCGCCAGCAGCCAGTTAATGAACACTGAAGCTTTCTTT. This codes for CASSQLMNTEAFF.

This chain joins TRBV29-1 and TRBJ2-7; 9 bases line up with TRBD1. The CDR3 has 15 amino acids. V dropped 5 bases and J dropped 2; count of bases not matched to a gene: 10. Germline CDR1 reads SQVTM; CDR2 reads ANQGSEA. The CDR3 DNA is TGCAGCGTTACTACCGGGACAGGGTCGCCCTACGAGCAGTACTTC. It codes for CSVTTGTGSPYEQYF.

The chain has TRBV6-5 and TRBJ1-1; 9 nucleotides align to TRBD1. V trimming: 4 bases; J trimming: 7 bases; junction bases outside the gene matches: 7. Germline loops: CDR1 MNHEY, CDR2 SVGAGI. The CDR3 loop spans 14 amino acids. The CDR3 spells CASSSWTGENEAFF. In DNA, the CDR3 is TGTGCCAGCAGTTCCTGGACAGGGGAGAATGAAGCTTTCTTT.

This CDR3 reads CASSPPTGANEKLFF. CDR3 nucleotide sequence: TGCGCCAGCAGCCCCCCGACAGGAGCTAATGAAAAACTGTTTTTT. The chain combines TRBV5-1 with TRBJ1-4, with D perhaps matching TRBD1 (6 bases). This CDR3 spans 15 amino acids. The germline V and J ends were trimmed by 4 bases and 3 bases, with 13 bases remaining between them. Germline V gives CDR1 SGHRS, CDR2 YFSETQ. Combining the CDR3 with reference TRBV5-1 and TRBJ1-4 gives the whole variable domain KAGVTQTPRYLIKTRGQQVTLSCSPISGHRSVSWYQQTPGQGLQFLFEYFSETQRNKGNFPGRFSGRQFSNSRSEMNVSTLELGDSALYLCASSPPTGANEKLFFGSGTQLSVL.

This chain uses TRBV7-8 with TRBJ2-1; possibly TRBD2 for D (5 bases). In germline, CDR1 is SGHVS, CDR2 FQNEAQ. V shed 1 base and J shed 15 bases, with 10 bases lying between them. This CDR3 spans 11 amino acids. CDR3 sequence: CASSLGTSWFF. The CDR3 region has the DNA TGTGCCAGCAGCTTAGGGACTTCTTGGTTCTTC.

The chain carries TRBV5-1 and TRBJ2-7; perhaps TRBD1 as D (5 bases). This CDR3 has 14 amino acids. V dropped 1 base and J dropped 6 bases, with 14 bases sitting between them. CDR1 is SGHRS, CDR2 YFSETQ, per germline. CDR3 amino acids: CASSLQGAVGEQYF. Here the CDR3 DNA reads TGCGCCAGCAGCTTGCAAGGGGCTGTCGGCGAGCAGTACTTC.

The gene calls are TRBV5-8 and TRBJ1-1; tentatively, D is TRBD1 (5 bases). Germline-derived CDR1 and CDR2 are SGHTS and YDEGEE. Trimming shortened V by 6 bases and J by 4 bases, and 19 bases separated the two germline ends. This CDR3 is 15 amino acids long. CDR3: CASNLGRGWATEAFF. The CDR3 coding sequence is TGTGCCAGCAACCTTGGACGGGGGTGGGCCACTGAAGCTTTCTTT.

This sequence joins TRBV5-1 and TRBJ1-1; D is perhaps TRBD1 (6 bases). V was cut by 4 bases and J by 6 bases, with 13 bases left in between. CDR3 length equals 13 residues. CDR1 is SGHRS, CDR2 YFSETQ, per germline. CDR3 sequence (DNA): TGCGCCAGCAGCCCGGGGGGGCAACCTGAAGCTTTCTTT. This encodes CASSPGGQPEAFF.

This rearrangement joins TRBV7-9 to TRBJ2-7; TRBD1 agrees at 8 bases. Per germline, CDR1 SEHNR and CDR2 FQNEAQ (reference sequence). The J segment lost 2 bases and the V segment lost 5 bases, leaving 8 bases of the junction unmatched. The CDR3 has 15 amino acids. CDR3 sequence reads: CASSPRTGHAYEQYF. The CDR3 DNA reads as TGTGCCAGCAGCCCACGGACAGGGCATGCCTACGAGCAGTACTTC. The complete variable domain, with remaining parts taken from reference TRBV7-9 and TRBJ2-7, reads DTGVSQNPRHKITKRGQNVTFRCDPISEHNRLYWYRQTLGQGPEFLTYFQNEAQLEKSRLLSDRFSAERPKGSFSTLEIQRTEQGDSAMYLCASSPRTGHAYEQYFGPGTRLTVT.

The chain carries TRBV11-3 and TRBJ2-3; 9 nucleotides align to TRBD2. Germline CDR1 is SGHNT and CDR2 is YENEEA. Trimming cost V 2 bases and J 4 bases; bases outside gene matches: 16. This CDR3 contains 19 residues. The CDR3 region has the DNA TGTGCCAGCAGCTTATTTTTGGCGGGAGGGCGTTGGGGCCCAGATACGCAGTATTTT. Its protein is CASSLFLAGGRWGPDTQYF.

The rearrangement links TRBV2 to TRBJ1-1; weak D call: TRBD1 (6 bases). The V end lost 4 bases, the J end lost 4 bases, and 13 bases lay between the germline ends. This CDR3 has 14 residues. Looked up from germline, CDR1 is SNHLY and CDR2 is FYNNEI. This CDR3 is CASSALGASTEAFF. For the CDR3, the DNA is TGTGCCAGCAGTGCATTGGGGGCAAGCACTGAAGCTTTCTTT.

V gene TRBV4-3 combines with J gene TRBJ2-7; 7 bases align to TRBD2. V was pared by 3 bases and J by 4 bases, with 15 bases of the junction left unmatched. The CDR3 totals 17 residues. Germline loops: CDR1 LGHNA, CDR2 YSLEER. This CDR3 reads CASSQSLADHTLYEQYF. CDR3 DNA: TGCGCCAGCAGCCAGAGCCTAGCGGACCATACTTTATACGAGCAGTACTTC.

The chain has TRBV2 and TRBJ2-2, with D possibly TRBD2 on 6 matching bases. The CDR3 is made up of 16 amino acids. Deletions cut 6 bases from V and 6 bases from J, with 20 bases between. The germline gives CDR1 SNHLY, CDR2 FYNNEI. The chain's CDR3 is CASSPGGLVIAGELFF. DNA for the CDR3: TGTGCCAGCAGCCCAGGAGGGTTAGTTATCGCCGGGGAGCTGTTTTTT.

This sequence joins TRBV6-6 and TRBJ2-7; 8 bases map to TRBD1. The length of the CDR3 is 16 residues. J gave up 4 bases and V 5 bases, and 13 bases lay outside the gene matches. Per germline, CDR1 MNHNY and CDR2 SVGAGI (reference sequence). CDR3 sequence: CASSPPRTGTKYEQYF. The CDR3, as DNA: TGTGCCAGCAGTCCACCAAGGACAGGGACCAAATACGAGCAGTACTTC.

The chain links TRBV9 to TRBJ1-2, with D hard to call. From germline, CDR1 is SGDLS and CDR2 YYNGEE. The CDR3 is 13 residues long. Trimming pared 2 bases from V and 4 bases from J, leaving 9 bases between. DNA of the CDR3: TGTGCCAGCAGCGTGTCAGGACCCTATGGCTACACCTTC. Amino acids: CASSVSGPYGYTF.

The J gene is TRBJ1-1, the V gene TRBV10-2; 11 bases map to TRBD1. The V segment lost 5 bases and the J segment 11 bases; nucleotides outside the gene matches: 10. This CDR3 region has 14 residues. Germline lookup yields CDR1 WSHSY and CDR2 SAAADI. The CDR3 protein is CASSRDRGISKAFF. The CDR3 DNA reads TGCGCCAGCAGTCGGGACAGGGGGATTTCCAAGGCTTTCTTT.

V gene TRBV6-6 combines with J gene TRBJ1-2; the D gene is possibly TRBD1 (5 bases). The V end was cut by 2 bases, the J end by 3 bases, with 16 bases between. Germline V CDR1 and CDR2: MNHNY, SVGAGI (reference sequence). This CDR3 is built from 16 residues. DNA for the CDR3: TGTGCCAGCAGTTACCTAATCCGGGACCAGCACTATGGCTACACCTTC. Translation gives CASSYLIRDQHYGYTF.

The sample holds a few counts of this clone. A read error may explain this, as a much larger clone is one base away. The chain carries TRBV27 and TRBJ2-7, with D perhaps matching TRBD1 (5 bases). Deletions cut 3 bases from V and 0 bases from J, with 6 bases between. CDR3 size: 13 residues. CDR1 MNHEY and CDR2 SMNVEV come from the germline V gene (reference sequence). CDR3 nucleotides: TGTGCCAGCAGTTTCCAGGGCTCCTACGAGCAGTACTTC. It translates to CASSFQGSYEQYF.

The chain recombines TRBV6-5 with TRBJ1-6; D remains unclear. V was trimmed by 0 bases and J by 7 bases, leaving 13 bases between them. From germline, CDR1 is MNHEY and CDR2 SVGAGI. The CDR3 covers 16 residues. This CDR3 reads CASSYSRQVGNSPLHF. CDR3 nucleotide sequence: TGTGCCAGCAGTTACTCGCGGCAGGTCGGGAATTCACCCCTCCACTTT.